This T cell receptor beta chain was found in a study of identical twins. General study results and limits: Abundant beta clonotypes from cord blood had fewer insertions, unlike memory repertoires, which showed none. Zero-insertion findings could be partly confounded by invariant cells (MAIT and iNKT cells).

Donors uniformly comprised healthy Caucasians. TCRdb processed the 5' RACE reads anew with MiXCR; each CDR3 protein has one entry. The profile shows 700,000 to 950,000 distinct CDR3 sequences, roughly an eighth of them singletons. Note on this clonotype: Its antigen is currently unknown.

Germline V CDR1 and CDR2: SGHKS, YYEKEE (reference sequence). This CDR3 contains 16 residues. V shed 0 bases and J shed 4 bases, with 14 bases lying between them. These data also formed part of another study, on yellow fever vaccine responses in identical twins.

Specimen: PBMCs. The TCR originated in a woman under 30 in good health. J is TRBJ1-5 and V is TRBV5-5; D gene ambiguous. This CDR3 reads CASSLAPGGSNQPQHF. The CDR3 coding sequence is TGTGCCAGCAGCTTGGCGCCGGGAGGTAGTAATCAGCCCCAGCATTTT.